The entry below describes one T cell receptor (beta chain). Antigen unknown. The data were taken from a study of sequential checkpoint blockade in melanoma. Across the study: Randomization was 1:1 between first-line nivolumab→ipilimumab and ipilimumab→nivolumab. About 90 pretreatment tumor DNA samples were TCRβ immunosequenced.

Treatment specified: randomized to nivolumab then ipilimumab (arm A) or the reverse (arm B). Profiled with immunoSEQ multiplex PCR; TCRdb holds only in-frame clones, not every one. The table lists 2,500 to 3,500 clones, under 30% of them singletons. Regarding the study as a whole: In arm A, pretreatment tumor clonality was associated with response. Tumor T-cell fraction and clonality correlated with PD-L1 and CD8+ counts.

This specimen consisted of tumor tissue (inferred from file names), obtained from a patient given nivolumab and ipilimumab in sequence. This TCR was recovered from a human donor with melanoma.

Here the CDR3 reads CASSIPGLVYEQYF. The CDR3 nucleotides read TGTGCCAGTAGTATACCGGGACTAGTCTACGAGCAGTACTTC. V is TRBV19 and J is TRBJ2-7; 8 nucleotides agree with TRBD2. V dropped 2 bases and J dropped 3; count of bases not matched to a gene: 3. This CDR3 contains 14 residues. Germline loops: CDR1 LNHDA, CDR2 SQIVND (reference sequence).